The rows below give T cell receptor beta chains drawn from one sample of a study of blood T cell repertoires in COVID-19. Here immunoSEQ multiplex PCR was the method, and the copy in TCRdb shows in-frame clones only, minus some. Among 300,000 to 400,000 clones listed, more than 75% were seen once. Sequencing used PBMCs or T cells enriched from blood (not recorded which). These receptor sequences come from a man aged 55 to 70 who had recovered from COVID-19. Each CDR3 is given with its conserved first and last residue. D genes are given only for firm matches.

>TRBV7-7|TRBJ2-1|TRBD2
CASSLVAGVLLNEQFF
>TRBV7-9|TRBJ1-2|TRBD1
CASSLLTGANGYTF
>TRBV5-1|TRBJ2-7|.
CASSPDPAGNYEQYF
>TRBV25-1|TRBJ1-2|.
CASTGGGRHGYTF
>TRBV25-1|TRBJ1-2|TRBD1
CASSESGGGYTF
>TRBV7-6|TRBJ1-1|.
CASSLEGVTEAFF
>TRBV2|TRBJ2-7|TRBD2
CASQGLASYEQYF
>TRBV5-1|TRBJ1-2|TRBD1
CASIGQGANYGYTF
>TRBV19|TRBJ1-5|TRBD1
CASSIAGGRGAQPQHF
>TRBV30|TRBJ1-2|.
CAWTPGGYGYTF
>TRBV24-1|TRBJ2-1|.
CATSDSSNEQFF
>TRBV5-6|TRBJ1-1|TRBD1
CASSPGTALLNTEAFF
>TRBV12-5|TRBJ1-6|.
CASGLASGSGSSPLHF
>TRBV6-5|TRBJ2-2|.
CASSRQSTGELFF
>TRBV6-6|TRBJ1-5|.
CASSLDNQQPQHF